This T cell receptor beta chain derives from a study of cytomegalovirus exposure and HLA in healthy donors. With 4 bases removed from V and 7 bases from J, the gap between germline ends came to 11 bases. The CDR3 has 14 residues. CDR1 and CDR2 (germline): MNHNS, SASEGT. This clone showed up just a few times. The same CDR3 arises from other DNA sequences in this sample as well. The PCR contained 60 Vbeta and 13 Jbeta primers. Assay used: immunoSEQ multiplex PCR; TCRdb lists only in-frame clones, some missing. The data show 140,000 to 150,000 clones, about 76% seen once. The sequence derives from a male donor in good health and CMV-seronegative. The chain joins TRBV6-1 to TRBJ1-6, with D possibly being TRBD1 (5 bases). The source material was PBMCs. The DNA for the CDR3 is TGTGCCAGCAGTGGGGACTCGGGCAATTCACCCCTCCACTTT. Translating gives CASSGDSGNSPLHF.